This entry lists 23 T cell receptor beta chains sequenced from one sample in a study of OX40 agonist ivuxolimab in advanced cancers. Profiled with immunoSEQ multiplex PCR; TCRdb holds only in-frame clones, not every one. The table shows about 83,000 clones, with 65% to 85% occurring only once. This specimen was CD4+ or CD8+ T cells sorted from blood, taken in a trial of the OX40 agonist ivuxolimab. Receptors were obtained from an adult with an advanced solid tumor such as melanoma, head and neck, liver or kidney cancer.

The rearrangement joins TRBV29-1 to TRBJ1-1; D gene unclear. The V gene's germline CDR1 is SQVTM and CDR2 ANQGSEA. CDR3 length: 12 residues. V lost 7 bases and J lost 0, with 9 bases in between. This CDR3 is CSAQHLNTEAFF. In nucleotides, the CDR3 is TGCAGCGCACAACACCTGAACACTGAAGCTTTCTTT.

The chain joins TRBV28 to TRBJ1-1; 10 bases fit TRBD1. Germline CDR1 and CDR2: MDHEN and SYDVKM. Losses at the gene ends were 6 bases for V and 5 bases for J; bases not matched to a gene: 12. The CDR3 is 16 residues long. The CDR3, as DNA: TGTGCCAGCAGCCCCCCCTCGGGACAGGGGTCTACTGAAGCTTTCTTT. It codes for CASSPPSGQGSTEAFF.

This sequence joins TRBV23-1 and TRBJ1-6; the D is unclear. TRBV23-1 is an open reading frame, and its role is uncertain. V was cut by 2 bases and J by 0 bases, with 23 bases left in between. The CDR3 covers 21 residues. Here the CDR3 DNA reads TGCGCCAGCAGTCAACGATGCGATCATGACTGGAGCAGCTCCTATAATTCACCCCTCCACTTT. As protein: CASSQRCDHDWSSSYNSPLHF.

This chain uses TRBV2 with TRBJ2-7; TRBD2 matches at 11 bases. Per germline, CDR1 SNHLY and CDR2 FYNNEI. There are 17 residues in the CDR3. The V segment lost 7 bases and the J segment 5 bases; nucleotides outside the gene matches: 16. CDR3 sequence: CASKPLAGGWEENEQYF. In nucleotides, the CDR3 is TGTGCCAGCAAGCCCCTAGCGGGGGGTTGGGAGGAGAACGAGCAGTACTTC.

V usage is TRBV23-1 and J usage is TRBJ2-4; D not resolved. TRBV23-1 is reported as an ORF; its role is uncertain. The length of the CDR3 is 15 residues. V was shortened by 0 bases and J by 2 bases, with 8 bases between the two germline ends. The CDR3 DNA reads TGCGCCAGCAGTCAATCGCGTATGACCAAAAACATTCAGTACTTC. Amino acid sequence: CASSQSRMTKNIQYF.

By share of the sample, this clone is medium-sized (0.01 to 0.1%). V is TRBV7-8 and J is TRBJ1-1, with 8 bases that match TRBD1. J lost 7 bases, V lost 0 bases, and 4 bases had no gene match. There are 14 residues in the CDR3. The germline gives CDR1 SGHVS, CDR2 FQNEAQ. CDR3 protein: CASSLAQGAIEAFF. In nucleotides, the CDR3 is TGTGCCAGCAGCTTAGCGCAGGGGGCGATTGAAGCTTTCTTT.

This clone was seen only a few times. The gene calls are TRBV20-1 and TRBJ1-1; D remains unclear. CDR3 length: 11 residues. Germline CDR1 is DFQATT and CDR2 is SNEGSKA (reference sequence). CDR3 in amino acids: CIGGTNTEAFF. The CDR3 nucleotides read TGCATTGGAGGAACGAACACTGAAGCTTTCTTT.

This chain links TRBV6-1 with TRBJ2-1; D tentatively fits TRBD1 or TRBD2 (5 bases each). This CDR3 has 16 amino acids. Trimming stripped 4 bases from V and 10 bases from J, with 23 bases between. The germline gives CDR1 MNHNS, CDR2 SASEGT. The CDR3 nucleotides read TGTGCCAGCAGTGTCCCCGGGACGAGAGGTTCCAAGGAGCAGTTCTTC. Its protein product is CASSVPGTRGSKEQFF.

The CDR3 loop reads CASSLPQKRAFF. The CDR3 nucleotides are TGTGCCAGCAGCTTACCTCAAAAGAGGGCTTTCTTT. V and J are TRBV5-4 and TRBJ1-1, with unresolved D. Trimming pared 2 bases from V and 11 bases from J, leaving 13 bases between. CDR3 size: 12 residues. The germline CDR1 and CDR2 sequences are SGHNT and YYREEE (reference sequence).

The V call is TRBV4-1, the J call TRBJ2-2, with unresolved D. Germline V gives CDR1 MGHRA, CDR2 YSYEKL. The CDR3 sequence is 15 residues long. Trimming left V 0 bases short and J 5 bases short, with 10 bases between. The CDR3 spells CASSQDVSLTGELFF. CDR3 DNA sequence: TGCGCCAGCAGCCAAGATGTTAGCCTTACCGGGGAGCTGTTTTTT.

CDR3 nucleotides: TGTGCCAGTACTTGGACACAGGGGAGCAATCAGCCCCAGCATTTT. As protein: CASTWTQGSNQPQHF. The chain uses TRBV19 and TRBJ1-5; 7 bases match TRBD1. The V and J ends lost 7 bases and 1 base, in that order; junction bases with no gene match: 7. Germline V CDR1 and CDR2: LNHDA, SQIVND (reference sequence). The CDR3 sequence is 15 residues long.

This clone was seen only a few times. This chain connects TRBV7-9 to TRBJ1-1; 7 bases are shared with TRBD1. Trimming removed 6 bases from V and 3 bases from J; junction bases left unmatched: 7. Germline lookup yields CDR1 SEHNR and CDR2 FQNEAQ (reference sequence). The CDR3 is 14 amino acids. The CDR3 sequence is CASRLEGTDTEAFF. Here the CDR3 DNA reads TGTGCCAGCAGATTGGAAGGGACAGACACTGAAGCTTTCTTT. Using reference TRBV7-9 and TRBJ1-1 for the parts outside the CDR3, the full variable domain is DTGVSQNPRHKITKRGQNVTFRCDPISEHNRLYWYRQTLGQGPEFLTYFQNEAQLEKSRLLSDRFSAERPKGSFSTLEIQRTEQGDSAMYLCASRLEGTDTEAFFGQGTRLTVV.

The gene calls are TRBV30 and TRBJ2-5, with D hard to call. The CDR3 has 12 amino acids. Trimming took off 4 bases at V and 5 bases at J, with 11 bases between the two ends. Germline lookup yields CDR1 GTSNPN and CDR2 SVGIG (reference sequence). For the CDR3, the DNA is TGTGCCTGGAATCAGGCCCCCGAGACCCAGTACTTC. As protein: CAWNQAPETQYF.

V gene TRBV19 combines with J gene TRBJ2-7; D gene ambiguous. Germline V lookup: CDR1 LNHDA, CDR2 SQIVND (reference sequence). This CDR3 comprises 15 residues. V was pared by 3 bases and J by 2 bases, with 14 bases between. CDR3 region: CASSILEGGAYEQYF. For the CDR3, the DNA is TGTGCCAGTAGTATTCTTGAAGGTGGGGCCTACGAGCAGTACTTC.

This CDR3 reads CASSANRVPLAGYTF. CDR3 bases: TGTGCCAGCAGCGCGAACAGGGTGCCGCTAGCTGGCTACACCTTC. The chain recombines TRBV6-1 with TRBJ1-2; D is possibly TRBD1 (6 bases). The germline V gene encodes CDR1 MNHNS and CDR2 SASEGT. V was cut by 6 bases and J by 7 bases, with 21 bases left in between. The CDR3 totals 15 residues.

The V call is TRBV10-2, the J call TRBJ2-7, with 7 positions matching TRBD2. There are 15 residues in the CDR3. CDR1 is WSHSY and CDR2 is SAAADI in the germline V gene. The trim removed 7 bases at V and 6 bases at J, leaving 15 bases unmatched. The CDR3 nucleotides read TGCGCCAGCAACGCACGTTTTGCGGGGAGGGTCGAGCAGTACTTC. It is translated as CASNARFAGRVEQYF.

V usage is TRBV5-1 and J usage is TRBJ2-1; D is uncertain. V lost 1 base and J lost 6, with 5 bases in between. The V gene's germline CDR1 is SGHRS and CDR2 YFSETQ. The CDR3 is made up of 12 amino acids. The CDR3 nucleotides read TGCGCCAGCAGCTTGCTGGGCAATGAGCAGTTCTTC. This gives the protein CASSLLGNEQFF.

The rearrangement links TRBV18 to TRBJ1-2, with D hard to call. Trimming left V 2 bases short and J 0 bases short, with 7 bases between. Per the germline V gene, CDR1 is KGHSH and CDR2 is LQKENI. The CDR3 runs 14 residues. The CDR3 loop reads CASSPTSTNYGYTF. The CDR3 region has the DNA TGTGCCAGCTCACCAACAAGTACTAACTATGGCTACACCTTC.

This chain joins TRBV6-1 and TRBJ1-4, with TRBD1 matching 10 bases. This CDR3 comprises 15 residues. Germline V gives CDR1 MNHNS, CDR2 SASEGT. The junction had 4 bases not matched to a gene; V was cut back by 4 bases and J by 5 bases. The CDR3 DNA reads TGTGCCAGCAGTGGGACAGGGGGATGGAATGAAAAACTGTTTTTT. This encodes CASSGTGGWNEKLFF.

The chain's CDR3 is CASTLEGGRAFGEFF. For the CDR3, the DNA is TGTGCCAGCACCCTTGAGGGCGGGAGGGCCTTTGGGGAGTTCTTC. V and J are TRBV2 and TRBJ2-1; 9 bases are a match to TRBD2. V lost 7 bases, J lost 14 bases, and 18 bases stayed unmatched. The CDR3 has 15 residues. Germline CDR1 is SNHLY and CDR2 is FYNNEI.

The rearrangement links TRBV11-3 to TRBJ2-7; D perhaps matches TRBD2 (6 bases). Trimming took off 5 bases at V and 0 bases at J, with 14 bases between the two ends. The germline CDR1 and CDR2 sequences are SGHNT and YENEEA. The CDR3 has 15 residues. CDR3 bases: TGTGCCAGCAGCCCGGGGACTCTCCGCTCCTACGAGCAGTACTTC. Translated: CASSPGTLRSYEQYF.

This rearrangement joins TRBV19 to TRBJ1-2; TRBD1 aligns across 7 bases. Looked up from germline, CDR1 is LNHDA and CDR2 is SQIVND (reference sequence). The CDR3 runs to 13 residues. V dropped 1 base and J dropped 8; count of bases not matched to a gene: 4. The CDR3 DNA reads TGTGCCAGTAGTATAGCGACAGGGCGCGGCTACACCTTC. Translating gives CASSIATGRGYTF.

The table lists this clone with a few counts. The CDR3 sequence is CAWSGYRVSTEAFF. As DNA, the CDR3 is TGTGCCTGGAGTGGTTACAGGGTGAGCACTGAAGCTTTCTTT. The V call is TRBV30, the J call TRBJ1-1; D may be TRBD1 (6 bases). The ends were cut back, 1 base at V and 4 bases at J, with 13 bases in the middle. Looked up from germline, CDR1 is GTSNPN and CDR2 is SVGIG (reference sequence). The CDR3 covers 14 residues.